A selection of T cell receptor beta chains follows, all from one sample in a study of preoperative IRX-2 immunotherapy in early breast cancer. Only in-frame clones appear in the TCRdb table, and some are missing; sequencing was by immunoSEQ multiplex PCR. The sample shows over 35,000 clones, 85% to 95% of them seen only once. This specimen was tumor tissue, taken after IRX-2 immunotherapy. Source of these receptors: a human donor with breast cancer. Each CDR3 is given with its conserved first and last residue. The order of the fields is J gene, clone size, V gene, CDR3 length, D gene, CDR3 DNA, CDR3 protein. D genes are given only for firm matches. Size is omitted from some rows. Given values are once, few, many or a class for expanded clones.

j_gene: TRBJ2-3
abundance: once
v_gene: TRBV7-2
len: 17
d_gene: TRBD1
CDR3nt: TGTGCCAGCAGCTGGGGTCCGGGACAGGGGGCCGCAGATACGCAGTATTTT
CDR3aa: CASSWGPGQGAADTQYF

j_gene: TRBJ1-2
abundance: once
v_gene: TRBV9
len: 15
d_gene: TRBD1
CDR3nt: TGTGCCAGCAGCGTCGGACAGGGCTTTAACTATGGCTACACCTTC
CDR3aa: CASSVGQGFNYGYTF

j_gene: TRBJ2-7
abundance: NA
v_gene: TRBV7-2
len: 15
d_gene: TRBD2
CDR3nt: TGTGCCAGCAGCACACGGGGGGTAAGCTCCTACGAGCAGTACTTC
CDR3aa: CASSTRGVSSYEQYF

j_gene: TRBJ2-7
abundance: NA
v_gene: TRBV6-5
len: 14
d_gene: NA
CDR3nt: TGTGCCACCCGTAGGGACCCCAACTCCTACGAGCAGTACTTC
CDR3aa: CATRRDPNSYEQYF

j_gene: TRBJ2-3
abundance: once
v_gene: TRBV5-1
len: 17
d_gene: TRBD2
CDR3nt: TGCGCCAGCAGCTCAGAAAGTTTAGCGGGAGGATTTGATACGCAGTATTTT
CDR3aa: CASSSESLAGGFDTQYF

j_gene: TRBJ2-1
abundance: NA
v_gene: TRBV4-3
len: 14
d_gene: NA
CDR3nt: TGCGCCAGCAGCCAAGATATTCCAGCCGATGAGCAGTTCTTC
CDR3aa: CASSQDIPADEQFF

j_gene: TRBJ1-4
abundance: NA
v_gene: TRBV7-8
len: 15
d_gene: TRBD1
CDR3nt: TGTGCCAGCAGATATTCCCGGGACAGAGGGGAAAAACTGTTTTTT
CDR3aa: CASRYSRDRGEKLFF

j_gene: TRBJ2-2
abundance: NA
v_gene: TRBV7-3
len: 13
d_gene: NA
CDR3nt: TGTGCCAGCAGCTTAAGCTACACCGGGGAGCTGTTTTTT
CDR3aa: CASSLSYTGELFF

j_gene: TRBJ2-4
abundance: NA
v_gene: TRBV7-9
len: 17
d_gene: TRBD2
CDR3nt: TGTGCCAGCAGTCCACCACTAGCGGGGCTAGCCAAAAACATTCAGTACTTC
CDR3aa: CASSPPLAGLAKNIQYF

j_gene: TRBJ1-5
abundance: NA
v_gene: TRBV10-3
len: 15
d_gene: NA
CDR3nt: TGTGCCATCAGTGAGAAGCAGGAATCCGAATCGCCCCAGCATTTT
CDR3aa: CAISEKQESESPQHF

j_gene: TRBJ2-3
abundance: NA
v_gene: TRBV11-2
len: 12
d_gene: NA
CDR3nt: TGTGCCAGCAGCGACCAGGGTTATACGCAGTATTTT
CDR3aa: CASSDQGYTQYF

j_gene: TRBJ2-2
abundance: once
v_gene: TRBV7-8
len: 17
d_gene: TRBD1
CDR3nt: TGTGCCAGCAGCTTACTTCGACAGGGACCCAGCATCGGGGAGCTGTTTTTT
CDR3aa: CASSLLRQGPSIGELFF

j_gene: TRBJ2-7
abundance: NA
v_gene: TRBV6-1
len: 14
d_gene: TRBD1
CDR3nt: TGTGCCAGCAGTTGGGACAGGGAATACTACGAGCAGTACTTC
CDR3aa: CASSWDREYYEQYF

j_gene: TRBJ2-5
abundance: NA
v_gene: TRBV15
len: 17
d_gene: TRBD2
CDR3nt: TGTGCCACCAGCAGAGATTGGGCTAGCGGGAGTGGGGAGACCCAGTACTTC
CDR3aa: CATSRDWASGSGETQYF

j_gene: TRBJ1-1
abundance: NA
v_gene: TRBV9
len: 14
d_gene: TRBD1
CDR3nt: TGTGCCAGCAGCGCAACAGGGGTCTACACTGAAGCTTTCTTT
CDR3aa: CASSATGVYTEAFF

j_gene: TRBJ1-2
abundance: NA
v_gene: TRBV6-6
len: 16
d_gene: TRBD1
CDR3nt: TGTGCCAGCAGTTACGGCCCTCTGACAGGGGGACATGGCTACACCTTC
CDR3aa: CASSYGPLTGGHGYTF

j_gene: TRBJ1-3
abundance: NA
v_gene: TRBV7-2
len: 16
d_gene: TRBD1
CDR3nt: TGTGCCAGCAGCTTAGTCGCGGACAGGGCTGCGAACACCATATATTTT
CDR3aa: CASSLVADRAANTIYF

j_gene: TRBJ2-7
abundance: NA
v_gene: TRBV6-5
len: 14
d_gene: TRBD1
CDR3nt: TGTGCCAGCAGTCCCGGACAGGGGGCCTACGAGCAGTACTTC
CDR3aa: CASSPGQGAYEQYF

j_gene: TRBJ1-2
abundance: NA
v_gene: TRBV7-9
len: 14
d_gene: NA
CDR3nt: TGTGCCAGCAGCTCCGACGTTCCCGGGAGGGGCTACACCTTC
CDR3aa: CASSSDVPGRGYTF

j_gene: TRBJ2-3
abundance: NA
v_gene: TRBV7-2
len: 16
d_gene: TRBD2
CDR3nt: TGTGCCAGCAGCTTAGTCGAGACTAGCGGGGGGGATACGCAGTATTTT
CDR3aa: CASSLVETSGGDTQYF

j_gene: TRBJ2-1
abundance: NA
v_gene: TRBV6-1
len: 14
d_gene: TRBD2
CDR3nt: TGTGCCAGCAGTGGTCTAGCGGGAGTTAGATGGCAGTTCTTC
CDR3aa: CASSGLAGVRWQFF

j_gene: TRBJ2-7
abundance: NA
v_gene: TRBV27
len: 12
d_gene: NA
CDR3nt: TGTGCCAGCAGTCCAGGGGAGGCCGAGCAGTACTTC
CDR3aa: CASSPGEAEQYF

j_gene: TRBJ2-1
abundance: NA
v_gene: TRBV9
len: 16
d_gene: TRBD2
CDR3nt: TGTGCCAGCAGCGTAGCAGTTTCCGACGCGGGGGATGAGCAGTTCTTC
CDR3aa: CASSVAVSDAGDEQFF

j_gene: TRBJ1-1
abundance: NA
v_gene: TRBV30
len: 13
d_gene: NA
CDR3nt: TGTGCCTGGGGTGAATTTCGGGGCACTGAAGCTTTCTTT
CDR3aa: CAWGEFRGTEAFF

j_gene: TRBJ2-1
abundance: NA
v_gene: TRBV6-6
len: 11
d_gene: NA
CDR3nt: TGTGCCAGCAGTTACAACAATGAGCAGTTCTTC
CDR3aa: CASSYNNEQFF

j_gene: TRBJ2-5
abundance: NA
v_gene: TRBV28
len: 15
d_gene: TRBD1
CDR3nt: TGTGCCAGCAAAGGGACAGGACGGGTCTGGGAGACCCAGTACTTC
CDR3aa: CASKGTGRVWETQYF

j_gene: TRBJ1-5
abundance: NA
v_gene: TRBV6-5
len: 13
d_gene: NA
CDR3nt: TGTGCCAGCAGACAAGCCCCTAATCAGCCCCAGCATTTT
CDR3aa: CASRQAPNQPQHF

j_gene: TRBJ2-7
abundance: NA
v_gene: TRBV29-1
len: 13
d_gene: NA
CDR3nt: TGCAGCGTTCGCCCGGCCCTCGCCTACGAGCAGTACTTC
CDR3aa: CSVRPALAYEQYF

j_gene: TRBJ2-7
abundance: NA
v_gene: TRBV5-5
len: 15
d_gene: NA
CDR3nt: TGTGCCAGCAGCTTGGCAGGGGACCCCTCCTACGAGCAGTACTTC
CDR3aa: CASSLAGDPSYEQYF

j_gene: TRBJ2-3
abundance: NA
v_gene: TRBV7-9
len: 14
d_gene: TRBD1
CDR3nt: TGTGCCAGCAGCTCGGACAGGGGTGCAGATACGCAGTATTTT
CDR3aa: CASSSDRGADTQYF

j_gene: TRBJ2-1
abundance: NA
v_gene: TRBV5-1
len: 16
d_gene: TRBD2
CDR3nt: TGCGCCAGCAGCTTGCCTCGACTAGCGGGCGGGGATGAGCAGTTCTTC
CDR3aa: CASSLPRLAGGDEQFF

j_gene: TRBJ1-5
abundance: NA
v_gene: TRBV15
len: 13
d_gene: NA
CDR3nt: TGTGCCACCAGCGGTGGCAGAAATCAGCCCCAGCATTTT
CDR3aa: CATSGGRNQPQHF

j_gene: TRBJ1-1
abundance: NA
v_gene: TRBV19
len: 12
d_gene: NA
CDR3nt: TGTGCCAGTAGTATAGTGATCGGTGAAGCTTTCTTT
CDR3aa: CASSIVIGEAFF

j_gene: TRBJ1-6
abundance: NA
v_gene: TRBV30
len: 14
d_gene: NA
CDR3nt: TGTGCCTGGGCCCCTGAAGGATCTGGTTCACCCCTCCACTTT
CDR3aa: CAWAPEGSGSPLHF

j_gene: TRBJ2-1
abundance: NA
v_gene: TRBV11-2
len: 12
d_gene: NA
CDR3nt: TGTGCCAGCAGCCGCCTGGGCAATGAGCAGTTCTTC
CDR3aa: CASSRLGNEQFF

j_gene: TRBJ1-1
abundance: NA
v_gene: TRBV18
len: 13
d_gene: NA
CDR3nt: TGTGCCAGCTCAGTTTCAGGGGACACTGAAGCTTTCTTT
CDR3aa: CASSVSGDTEAFF

j_gene: TRBJ1-3
abundance: NA
v_gene: TRBV4-1
len: 18
d_gene: NA
CDR3nt: TGCGCCAGCAGCCCCGGACGGGAGGTCTGGGACTCTGGAAACACCATATATTTT
CDR3aa: CASSPGREVWDSGNTIYF